These T cell receptor beta chains were read from a single sample in a study of shared clonotypes between healthy human individuals. Using immunoSEQ multiplex PCR, the repertoire was profiled, and TCRdb retains in-frame clones only, with some absent. The sample records 2 million to 2.5 million clones, about 94% being singletons. The specimen sequenced was naive CD4+ T cells sorted from blood. These receptors all stem from a man aged 18 to 29 in good health. The CDR3 runs from the conserved cysteine through the conserved F or W. D genes are given only for firm matches. Clone size is given for some rows only: seen once, a few or many times, or a class if the clone is expanded.

TRBJ2-5	TRBV6-1	NA	TRBD1	CASSALTGGRETQYF	TGTGCCAGCAGTGCCTTGACAGGGGGCAGGGAGACCCAGTACTTC
TRBJ2-5	TRBV10-3	NA	NA	CAISDRETQYF	TGTGCCATCAGTGACCGAGAGACCCAGTACTTC
TRBJ1-2	TRBV18	NA	TRBD1	CASSRGTGGEYGYTF	TGTGCCAGCTCACGAGGGACAGGTGGAGAGTATGGCTACACCTTC
TRBJ1-5	TRBV29-1	NA	NA	CSVAGPNQPQHF	TGCAGCGTTGCCGGGCCCAATCAGCCCCAGCATTTT
TRBJ1-6	TRBV30	NA	TRBD1	CAWSVNRGPNSPLHF	TGTGCCTGGAGCGTGAACAGGGGGCCTAATTCACCCCTCCACTTT
TRBJ2-1	TRBV29-1	NA	TRBD2	CSAEFSSGGANEQFF	TGCAGCGCCGAGTTTTCTAGCGGGGGGGCGAATGAGCAGTTCTTC
TRBJ1-5	TRBV5-4	NA	NA	CASSLDVNQPQHF	TGTGCCAGCAGCTTGGACGTCAATCAGCCCCAGCATTTT
TRBJ2-5	TRBV11-2	NA	TRBD1	CASSLGALGGGETQYF	TGTGCCAGCAGCCTAGGAGCTTTAGGGGGCGGGGAGACCCAGTACTTC
TRBJ2-1	TRBV4-1	NA	NA	CASSQDPAGPGREQFF	TGCGCCAGCAGCCAAGATCCGGCAGGGCCTGGGCGGGAGCAGTTCTTC
TRBJ2-7	TRBV7-8	NA	TRBD1	CASRGTAEQYF	TGTGCCAGCAGAGGGACAGCCGAGCAGTACTTC
TRBJ2-1	TRBV7-2	NA	TRBD2	CASSFRTSGISFWFF	TGTGCCAGCAGCTTTCGGACTAGCGGGATCAGTTTCTGGTTCTTC
TRBJ2-2	TRBV28	NA	TRBD1	CASRPPGQTTGELFF	TGTGCCAGCAGACCTCCGGGACAGACCACCGGGGAGCTGTTTTTT
TRBJ1-5	TRBV7-2	NA	TRBD1	CASSLGQGLVQPQHF	TGTGCCAGCAGCCTCGGACAGGGTTTGGTCCAGCCCCAGCATTTT
TRBJ2-7	TRBV6-1	NA	TRBD2	CASARLAGAPYEQYF	TGTGCCAGCGCCAGACTAGCGGGGGCCCCATACGAGCAGTACTTC
TRBJ2-2	TRBV29-1	NA	NA	CSVSRATGELFF	TGCAGCGTTAGCCGGGCCACCGGGGAGCTGTTTTTT
TRBJ1-4	TRBV30	NA	NA	CAWSVLEWMDRGPNEKLFF	TGTGCCTGGAGTGTACTTGAGTGGATGGACCGGGGACCTAATGAAAAACTGTTTTTT
TRBJ2-7	TRBV4-1	NA	TRBD1	CASSQEGQGRPYEQYF	TGCGCCAGCAGCCAGGAGGGACAGGGGAGACCCTACGAGCAGTACTTC
TRBJ2-7	TRBV6-6	once	TRBD1	CASTKDRSGGQYF	TGTGCCAGCACTAAGGACAGGTCTGGGGGGCAGTACTTC
TRBJ2-2	TRBV2	NA	NA	CASSENGELFF	TGTGCCAGCAGTGAAAACGGGGAGCTGTTTTTT
TRBJ1-3	TRBV21-1	NA	NA	CANPGHHSGNTIYF	TGTGCCAACCCGGGACATCACTCTGGAAACACCATATATTTT
TRBJ1-2	TRBV28	few	NA	CASSLVGTLYGYTF	TGTGCCAGCAGTTTAGTGGGGACCCTCTATGGCTACACCTTC
TRBJ2-2	TRBV30	NA	TRBD2	CAWTSGRANTGELFF	TGTGCCTGGACTAGCGGGAGGGCCAACACCGGGGAGCTGTTTTTT
TRBJ2-1	TRBV9	NA	TRBD2	CASSVASGIGYNEQFF	TGTGCCAGCAGCGTCGCTAGCGGGATAGGGTACAATGAGCAGTTCTTC
TRBJ2-1	TRBV5-1	NA	TRBD2	CASSLVAGDIEQFF	TGCGCCAGCAGCTTGGTAGCGGGGGATATTGAGCAGTTCTTC
TRBJ2-5	TRBV12-2	once	NA	CASRLGDRGTRVQETQYF	TGTGCAAGTCGCTTAGGAGACAGGGGAACTCGGGTCCAAGAGACCCAGTACTTC
TRBJ2-7	TRBV5-1	NA	NA	CASSLSGNYEQYF	TGCGCCAGCAGCTTGTCTGGAAACTACGAGCAGTACTTC
TRBJ2-2	TRBV7-8	once	NA	CASSLVFGELFF	TGTGCCAGCAGCTTAGTTTTCGGGGAGCTGTTTTTT
TRBJ1-5	TRBV5-6	NA	NA	CASSLGPVAGLSNQPQHF	TGTGCCAGCAGCTTGGGCCCCGTGGCGGGCCTTAGCAATCAGCCCCAGCATTTT
TRBJ1-6	TRBV6-1	NA	NA	CASSPQGGSPLHF	TGTGCCAGCTCTCCCCAGGGTGGTTCACCCCTCCACTTT
TRBJ2-7	TRBV27	NA	NA	CASSLAVYEQYF	TGTGCCAGCAGTTTAGCCGTCTACGAGCAGTACTTC
TRBJ1-1	TRBV5-1	NA	NA	CASSVGAGNTEAFF	TGCGCCAGCAGCGTGGGGGCCGGGAACACTGAAGCTTTCTTT
TRBJ1-1	TRBV6-1	NA	NA	CASSAIATEAFF	TGTGCCAGCAGTGCTATAGCCACTGAAGCTTTCTTT
TRBJ2-3	TRBV7-2	NA	NA	CASSFFGNTDTQYF	TGTGCCAGCAGCTTTTTCGGGAACACAGATACGCAGTATTTT
TRBJ1-2	TRBV7-2	NA	NA	CASSFRGGGIYGYTF	TGTGCCAGCAGCTTCAGGGGTGGGGGAATATATGGCTACACCTTC
TRBJ2-1	TRBV19	NA	TRBD1	CASSTGTGYYNEQFF	TGTGCCAGTAGTACCGGGACAGGGTACTACAATGAGCAGTTCTTC
TRBJ2-5	TRBV7-9	NA	TRBD1	CASSPRTGGVETQYF	TGTGCCAGCAGCCCCCGGACAGGGGGCGTAGAGACCCAGTACTTC
TRBJ2-1	TRBV10-3	NA	TRBD2	CAISTGLAVNEQFF	TGTGCCATCAGTACCGGACTAGCGGTTAATGAGCAGTTCTTC
TRBJ2-6	TRBV4-1	NA	TRBD1	CASSQDPGTGTGANVLTF	TGCGCCAGCAGCCAAGATCCCGGGACAGGGACTGGGGCCAACGTCCTGACTTTC
TRBJ2-3	TRBV28	NA	NA	CASSFSRGSTSTDTQYF	TGTGCCAGCAGTTTTAGTAGGGGATCTACTAGCACAGATACGCAGTATTTT
TRBJ2-2	TRBV5-4	NA	TRBD2	CASSGRGAITGELFF	TGTGCCAGCAGCGGGCGGGGGGCGATCACCGGGGAGCTGTTTTTT
TRBJ2-3	TRBV11-2	NA	NA	CASSLVWGRGIDTQYF	TGTGCCAGCAGCTTAGTATGGGGCAGGGGAATAGATACGCAGTATTTT
TRBJ2-7	TRBV5-1	NA	NA	CASSRSTAYEQYF	TGCGCCAGCAGCCGGTCGACAGCCTACGAGCAGTACTTC
TRBJ1-5	TRBV28	NA	NA	CASSFVWGRGFDQPQHF	TGTGCCAGCAGTTTTGTTTGGGGCAGGGGTTTCGATCAGCCCCAGCATTTT
TRBJ1-2	TRBV5-4	NA	NA	CASSSPWGAEDYGYTF	TGTGCCAGCAGCTCCCCATGGGGGGCAGAGGATTATGGCTACACCTTC
TRBJ1-5	TRBV7-2	few	NA	CASSPRNQPQHF	TGTGCCAGCAGCCCGCGCAATCAGCCCCAGCATTTT
TRBJ2-7	TRBV10-1	once	TRBD2	CASRSGVSYEQYF	TGCGCCAGCCGTAGCGGGGTATCCTACGAGCAGTACTTC
TRBJ2-2	TRBV29-1	NA	TRBD2	CSVDGGGYTGELFF	TGCAGCGTTGATGGCGGGGGTTACACCGGGGAGCTGTTTTTT
TRBJ2-3	TRBV2	NA	TRBD2	CASRPSGARTDTQYF	TGTGCCAGCAGACCTAGCGGAGCCCGCACAGATACGCAGTATTTT
TRBJ1-2	TRBV2	NA	NA	CASSLGRGDGYTF	TGTGCCAGCAGCCTCGGTAGGGGGGATGGCTACACCTTC
TRBJ1-6	TRBV4-2	NA	NA	CASSQRNNRDSNSPLHF	TGTGCCAGCAGCCAAAGAAATAACCGGGACTCGAATTCACCCCTCCACTTT
TRBJ2-5	TRBV5-6	NA	TRBD1	CASSPGVLRGQAQETQYF	TGTGCCAGCAGCCCTGGGGTGTTGCGGGGACAGGCTCAAGAGACCCAGTACTTC
TRBJ1-1	TRBV4-2	NA	NA	CASSSGAGTNTEAFF	TGTGCCAGCAGCTCAGGTGCAGGGACGAACACTGAAGCTTTCTTT
TRBJ1-5	TRBV12-2	NA	NA	CASRLVGCNQPQHF	TGTGCAAGTCGCTTAGTTGGGTGCAATCAGCCCCAGCATTTT
TRBJ2-1	TRBV25-1	NA	TRBD1	CASILDYRGQSKNNEQFF	TGTGCCAGCATTTTAGATTACAGGGGTCAATCAAAAAACAATGAGCAGTTCTTC
TRBJ2-3	TRBV7-2	NA	NA	CASSFTHSSTDTQYF	TGTGCCAGCAGCTTTACACACAGTAGCACAGATACGCAGTATTTT
TRBJ1-5	TRBV6-1	NA	NA	CASSEATRGPQHF	TGTGCCAGCAGTGAAGCGACTCGGGGACCCCAGCATTTT
TRBJ2-3	TRBV12-2	once	NA	CASRLAEREGTDTQYF	TGTGCAAGTCGCTTAGCGGAACGGGAGGGCACAGATACGCAGTATTTT
TRBJ2-3	TRBV30	NA	TRBD1	CAWSVGDRDTDTQYF	TGTGCCTGGAGTGTTGGGGACAGGGACACAGATACGCAGTATTTT
TRBJ2-7	TRBV7-9	once	NA	CASSPSGGSGEQYF	TGTGCCAGCAGCCCTAGTGGAGGGTCGGGCGAGCAGTACTTC